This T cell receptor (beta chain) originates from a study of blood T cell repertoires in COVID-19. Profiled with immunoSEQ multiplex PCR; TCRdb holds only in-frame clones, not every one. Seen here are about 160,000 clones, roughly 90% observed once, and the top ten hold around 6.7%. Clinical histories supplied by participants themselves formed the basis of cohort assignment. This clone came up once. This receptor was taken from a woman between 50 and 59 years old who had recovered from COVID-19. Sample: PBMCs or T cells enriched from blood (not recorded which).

The CDR3 sequence: CASSLGQVNQPQHF. CDR3 nucleotide sequence: TGTGCCAGCAGTTTAGGACAGGTTAATCAGCCCCAGCATTTT. The chain joins TRBV27 to TRBJ1-5, with 7 bases aligning to TRBD1. Germline trimming cut 2 bases from V and 4 bases from J; bases unmatched to any gene: 2. The CDR3 consists of 14 residues. The germline V gene has CDR1 MNHEY and CDR2 SMNVEV (reference sequence).